This T cell receptor beta chain was obtained from a study of cytomegalovirus exposure and HLA in healthy donors. The V end lost 5 bases, the J end lost 11 bases, and 13 bases lay between the germline ends. The CDR3 runs 12 residues. Per germline, CDR1 SNHLY and CDR2 FYNNEI. PCR employed 60 Vbeta and 13 Jbeta primers. Assay: immunoSEQ multiplex PCR; the TCRdb copy retains only in-frame clones and omits some. This table has tens of thousands of clones, around four fifths appearing once. This clone was counted a single time. The sample comprised PBMCs. This sequence originates from a male donor in good health and CMV-seronegative. The chain has TRBV2 and TRBJ1-5; D call uncertain. CDR3 sequence (DNA): TGTGCCAGCAGTACAAGACAAGCAGCCCAGCATTTT. Protein sequence: CASSTRQAAQHF.